The clone carrying this TCR beta chain is medium-sized. Its target is unknown. Because the library targeted alpha chains, this beta chain is an off-target read whose size means little. CDR1 and CDR2 (germline): MNHNS, SASEGT. CDR3 size: 11 residues. With 5 bases clipped from V and 15 bases from J, the junction kept 5 bases outside the gene matches. These data belong to a study of spatial heterogeneity in lung cancer. On the study more broadly: Tumor-region counts of TCR transcripts tracked strongly with a T cell module score from matched bulk RNA-seq.

Unique molecular identifiers tagged every individual TCR cDNA molecule. TCRdb recomputed calls from the 5' RACE reads with MiXCR, one row per CDR3 protein. This table has some 3,500 distinct CDR3 sequences, approximately 4.8% appearing once. Points from the study as a whole: For expanded intratumoral alpha and beta TCRs, counts tracked tumor mutation counts.

As to time point: sample taken at primary tumor resection. The approximately 67 donors had untreated early-stage non-small cell lung cancer. In each case, whole RNA from tumor, nontumor lung or frozen PBMC was sequenced unsorted. J is TRBJ1-4 and V is TRBV6-1; 8 nucleotides align to TRBD1. The sample was lung tumor tissue, taken at surgery. The clonotype comes from a female donor with early-stage non-small cell lung cancer. DNA for the CDR3: TGTGCCAGCAGTCTGGGGACAGGAGTGTTTTTT. Encoded protein: CASSLGTGVFF.